Listed below are T cell receptor beta chains from one sample, sequenced in a study of Graves' ophthalmopathy and Graves' hyperthyroidism. Via MiXCR, TCRdb re-called the multiplex PCR reads, giving one row per CDR3 protein. The repertoire holds roughly 610,000 distinct CDR3 sequences, with about a fifth as singletons. Sequencing used peripheral blood. The receptors here all came from a woman under 30 with stable Graves' hyperthyroidism. Some clones in this sample may be carry-over from other donors' samples. The CDR3 runs from the conserved cysteine through the conserved F or W. D genes are given only for firm matches. Not every row has a clone size; where given, it reads once, few, many or a size class.

j_call: TRBJ2-5
clone_size: few
v_call: TRBV10-1
d_call: -
cdr3_aa: CASSESSLGQETQYF
cdr3_nt: TGCGCCAGCAGTGAGTCTTCCTTAGGGCAGGAGACCCAGTACTTC

j_call: TRBJ1-2
clone_size: many
v_call: TRBV10-3
d_call: TRBD1
cdr3_aa: CAISDEDRSYGYTF
cdr3_nt: TGTGCCATCAGTGACGAGGACAGGAGCTATGGCTACACCTTC

j_call: TRBJ1-1
clone_size: many
v_call: TRBV7-8
d_call: -
cdr3_aa: CASSSENYATEAFF
cdr3_nt: TGTGCCAGCAGCAGCGAAAACTACGCCACTGAAGCTTTCTTT

j_call: TRBJ2-3
clone_size: -
v_call: TRBV11-2
d_call: TRBD2
cdr3_aa: CASSPKTSDTDTQYF
cdr3_nt: TGTGCCAGCAGCCCAAAGACTAGCGACACAGATACGCAGTATTTT

j_call: TRBJ2-2
clone_size: many
v_call: TRBV12-5
d_call: TRBD2
cdr3_aa: CASGYGTSGGTGELFF
cdr3_nt: TGTGCTAGTGGCTACGGGACTAGCGGGGGTACCGGGGAGCTGTTTTTT

j_call: TRBJ1-1
clone_size: many
v_call: TRBV9
d_call: -
cdr3_aa: CASSWGKGTEAFF
cdr3_nt: TGTGCCAGCAGTTGGGGAAAAGGCACTGAAGCTTTCTTT

j_call: TRBJ1-1
clone_size: few
v_call: TRBV6-5
d_call: -
cdr3_aa: CASSYSNLFTEAFF
cdr3_nt: TGTGCCAGCAGTTACTCGAATCTGTTCACTGAAGCTTTCTTT

j_call: TRBJ2-2
clone_size: -
v_call: TRBV19
d_call: -
cdr3_aa: CATRESAGELFF
cdr3_nt: TGTGCCACACGGGAGTCCGCCGGGGAGCTGTTTTTT

j_call: TRBJ1-5
clone_size: many
v_call: TRBV12-3/TRBV12-4
d_call: -
cdr3_aa: CASSFGPGQPQHF
cdr3_nt: TGTGCCAGCAGTTTTGGACCGGGTCAGCCCCAGCATTTT

j_call: TRBJ2-2
clone_size: -
v_call: TRBV19
d_call: TRBD1
cdr3_aa: CASSPRGLTGELFF
cdr3_nt: TGTGCCAGTAGTCCCAGGGGGCTTACCGGGGAGCTGTTTTTT